A single sample gave rise to the 10 T cell receptor beta chains below, sequenced in a study of T cell responses to AZD1222 COVID-19 vaccine (dated by TCRdb to about 2021). The sample's time point, from its label and the paper: baseline before first vaccination. Library preparation was by the immunoSEQ multiplex PCR assay. As stored in TCRdb, this immuneACCESS dataset retains in-frame rearrangements with V and J assigned. A fraction of the clones does not appear; measured against another copy, unresolved V genes explain less than half of the discrepancy, and the remainder lacks a known reason. The sample table lists 130,000 to 150,000 clones, roughly 92% of them with a count of one. The ten largest clones take up over 1.5% of the sample. This specimen consisted of peripheral blood, obtained on day 0 of AZD1222 vaccination. The receptors were sampled from an adult in good health.

The genes are TRBV11-3 and TRBJ2-1; tentative D call: TRBD1 (6 bases). Germline V lookup: CDR1 SGHNT, CDR2 YENEEA. Trimming removed 1 base at V and 2 bases at J, with 9 bases between. The CDR3 totals 15 residues. This CDR3 is CASSLGQGTYNEQFF. The CDR3, as DNA: TGTGCCAGCAGCTTAGGCCAGGGGACCTACAATGAGCAGTTCTTC. The whole variable domain, filled in from reference TRBV11-3 and TRBJ2-1, reads EAGVVQSPRYKIIEKKQPVAFWCNPISGHNTLYWYLQNLGQGPELLIRYENEEAVDDSQLPKDRFSAERLKGVDSTLKIQPAELGDSAVYLCASSLGQGTYNEQFFGPGTRLTVL.

The V and J genes are TRBV5-1 and TRBJ2-7; the match to TRBD2 covers 10 bases. After removal of 3 bases from V and 3 bases from J, the junction contained 6 bases not matched to a gene. CDR3 length: 15 residues. CDR1 is SGHRS, CDR2 YFSETQ, per germline. The CDR3 is CASSSPLAGDYEQYF. The DNA for the CDR3 is TGCGCCAGCAGCTCCCCCCTAGCGGGAGACTACGAGCAGTACTTC.

The chain recombines TRBV5-1 with TRBJ1-1; D not resolved. Germline V gene data show CDR1 as SGHRS and CDR2 as YFSETQ. V dropped 0 bases and J dropped 2 bases, with 14 bases sitting between them. The CDR3 has 16 residues. The CDR3 DNA reads TGCGCCAGCAGCTTGGGACTCCGGGCCCTTAACACTGAAGCTTTCTTT. It translates to CASSLGLRALNTEAFF.

This clone was seen just once. This chain uses TRBV11-3 with TRBJ2-3, with D tentatively TRBD1 or TRBD2 (5 bases each). Between the trimmed V and J ends, which lost 5 bases and 0 bases, there was a span of 6 bases. The germline gives CDR1 SGHNT, CDR2 YENEEA. CDR3 length: 13 amino acids. CDR3 DNA sequence: TGTGCCAGCAGCAGGGACAGCACAGATACGCAGTATTTT. Protein sequence: CASSRDSTDTQYF. Drawing the rest from reference TRBV11-3 and TRBJ2-3, the complete variable domain is EAGVVQSPRYKIIEKKQPVAFWCNPISGHNTLYWYLQNLGQGPELLIRYENEEAVDDSQLPKDRFSAERLKGVDSTLKIQPAELGDSAVYLCASSRDSTDTQYFGPGTRLTVL.

This clone was recorded a few times. The chain has TRBV6-5 and TRBJ1-1, with a tentative D call TRBD1 (5 bases). CDR3 length: 13 amino acids. The V gene's germline CDR1 is MNHEY and CDR2 SVGAGI. Trimming shortened V by 0 bases and J by 10 bases, and 12 bases separated the two germline ends. CDR3 region: CASSYSGTQGAFF. The CDR3 region has the DNA TGTGCCAGCAGTTACTCAGGGACCCAGGGAGCTTTCTTT.

This clone was seen a single time. V and J are TRBV2 and TRBJ1-1, with TRBD1 as a possible D gene (5 bases). Trimming pared 3 bases from V and 5 bases from J, leaving 16 bases between. CDR3 length equals 15 residues. CDR1 is SNHLY and CDR2 is FYNNEI in the germline V gene. CDR3 amino acids: CASSDLGAGRTEAFF. CDR3 nucleotides: TGTGCCAGCAGTGATTTAGGGGCCGGGAGGACTGAAGCTTTCTTT.

This clone was detected only once. The V gene is TRBV2, the J gene TRBJ2-3, with D perhaps TRBD2 (6 bases). CDR1 and CDR2 (germline): SNHLY, FYNNEI. With 0 bases removed from V and 8 bases from J, the gap between germline ends came to 21 bases. The CDR3 loop spans 17 amino acids. Here the CDR3 DNA reads TGTGCCAGCAGTGAAGCGCGGTCGGGCTCGGGGGACGGTACGCAGTATTTT. It specifies CASSEARSGSGDGTQYF.

This sequence joins TRBV18 and TRBJ1-1, with a weak D call TRBD1 (5 bases). The CDR3 sequence is 14 residues long. CDR1 and CDR2 from the germline V gene are KGHSH and LQKENI. V dropped 5 bases and J dropped 3 bases, with 13 bases sitting between them. The chain's CDR3 is CASSSYGGDTEAFF. The DNA for the CDR3 is TGTGCCAGCTCATCTTATGGGGGGGACACTGAAGCTTTCTTT.

The chain joins TRBV6-4 to TRBJ2-1; possible D gene TRBD2, 5 bases. Trimming took off 5 bases at V and 9 bases at J, with 14 bases between the two ends. CDR3 size: 13 residues. CDR1 is MRHNA, CDR2 SNTAGT, per germline. CDR3 amino acids: CASSRDWAGEQFF. CDR3 sequence (DNA): TGTGCCAGCAGTCGCGACTGGGCGGGTGAGCAGTTCTTC.

The V call is TRBV30, the J call TRBJ1-6, with D maybe TRBD1 (6 bases). V was clipped by 5 bases and J by 7 bases, with 18 bases between them. Looked up from germline, CDR1 is GTSNPN and CDR2 is SVGIG (reference sequence). The CDR3 is made up of 15 amino acids. CDR3 bases: TGTGCCTGGTTGCTTTTCAGGGGCCAGAATTCACCCCTCCACTTT. This gives the protein CAWLLFRGQNSPLHF. The full variable domain, rest sourced from reference TRBV30 and TRBJ1-6, is SQTIHQWPATLVQPVGSPLSLECTVEGTSNPNLYWYRQAAGRGLQLLFYSVGIGQISSEVPQNLSASRPQDRQFILSSKKLLLSDSGFYLCAWLLFRGQNSPLHFGNGTRLTVT.